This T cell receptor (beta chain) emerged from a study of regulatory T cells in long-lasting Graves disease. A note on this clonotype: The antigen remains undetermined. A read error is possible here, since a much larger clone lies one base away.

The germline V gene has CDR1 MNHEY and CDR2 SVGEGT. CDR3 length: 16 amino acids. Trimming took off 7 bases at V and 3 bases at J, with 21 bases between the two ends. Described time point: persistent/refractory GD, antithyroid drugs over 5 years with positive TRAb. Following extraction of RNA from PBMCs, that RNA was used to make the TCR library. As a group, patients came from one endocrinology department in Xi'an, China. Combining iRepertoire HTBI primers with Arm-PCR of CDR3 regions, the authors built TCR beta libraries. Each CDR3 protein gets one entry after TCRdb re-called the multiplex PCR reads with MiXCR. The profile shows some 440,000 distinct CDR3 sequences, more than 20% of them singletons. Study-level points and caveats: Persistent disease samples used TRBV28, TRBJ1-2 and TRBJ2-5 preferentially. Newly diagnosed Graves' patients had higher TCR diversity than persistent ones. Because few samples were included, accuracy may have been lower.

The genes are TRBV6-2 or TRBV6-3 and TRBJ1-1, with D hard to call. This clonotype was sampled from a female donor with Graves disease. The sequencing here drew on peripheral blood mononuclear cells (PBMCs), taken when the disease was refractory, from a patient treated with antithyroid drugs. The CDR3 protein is CASKTPFWGPDTEAFF. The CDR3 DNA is TGTGCCAGCAAAACTCCTTTTTGGGGTCCCGACACTGAAGCTTTCTTT.